This TCR beta chain was recorded in a study of CD8+CD57+ T cells in acquired aplastic anemia. Study as a whole: Sorting CD4+ and CD8+ cells gave DNA averaging roughly 3.2 ug. Roughly 9.8 million reads, on average, were obtained for CD4+ cells from healthy donors.

Comments on this clonotype: Its antigen is unknown. The junction and the germline gene differ at one end; a read error may be behind it.

TCR beta VDJ and CDR3 were profiled, and genomic DNA was the template. TCRdb reanalysed the reads using MiXCR and keeps one entry per CDR3 protein. This table has approximately 380,000 distinct CDR3 sequences, about two thirds appearing once. Study-wide findings and caveats: Patients and controls shared some 30 CD8+ CDR3 sequences.

This sequence originates from a human donor in good health, serving as a control. Sequences were obtained from sorted CD4+, CD8+, or CD8+CD57+ T cells (not recorded which) from PBMCs.

CDR3 region: CASTVVTRPGELFF. CDR3 DNA sequence: TGTGCCAGCACGGTGGTCACACGCCCCGGCGAGCTGTTTTTT. The V and J genes are TRBV2 and TRBJ2-2; D unresolved. The germline V gene encodes CDR1 SNHLY and CDR2 FYNNEI. CDR3 length equals 14 residues.